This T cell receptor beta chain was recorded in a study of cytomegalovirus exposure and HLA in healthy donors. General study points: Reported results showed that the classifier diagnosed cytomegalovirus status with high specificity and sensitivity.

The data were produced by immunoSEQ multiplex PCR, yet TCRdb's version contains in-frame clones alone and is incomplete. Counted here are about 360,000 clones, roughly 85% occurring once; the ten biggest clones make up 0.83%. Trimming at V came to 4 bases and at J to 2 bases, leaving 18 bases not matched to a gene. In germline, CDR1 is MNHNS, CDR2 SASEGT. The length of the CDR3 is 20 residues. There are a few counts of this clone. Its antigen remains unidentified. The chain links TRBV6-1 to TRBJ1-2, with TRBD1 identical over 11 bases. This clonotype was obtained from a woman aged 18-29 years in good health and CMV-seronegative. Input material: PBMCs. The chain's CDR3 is CASSGPWTGGNPRKNYGYTF. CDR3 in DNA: TGTGCCAGCAGTGGGCCCTGGACAGGGGGCAACCCCCGCAAAAACTATGGCTACACCTTC.